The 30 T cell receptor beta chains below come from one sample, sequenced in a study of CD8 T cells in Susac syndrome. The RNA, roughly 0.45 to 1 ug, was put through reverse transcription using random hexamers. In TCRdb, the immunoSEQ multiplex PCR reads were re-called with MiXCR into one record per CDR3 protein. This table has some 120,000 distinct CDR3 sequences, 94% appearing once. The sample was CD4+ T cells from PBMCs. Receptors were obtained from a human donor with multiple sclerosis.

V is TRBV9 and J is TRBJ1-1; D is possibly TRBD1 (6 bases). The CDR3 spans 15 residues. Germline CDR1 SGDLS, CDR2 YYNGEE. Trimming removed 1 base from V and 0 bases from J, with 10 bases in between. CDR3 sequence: CASSVTGTMNTEAFF. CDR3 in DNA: TGTGCCAGCAGCGTAACAGGGACCATGAACACTGAAGCTTTCTTT.

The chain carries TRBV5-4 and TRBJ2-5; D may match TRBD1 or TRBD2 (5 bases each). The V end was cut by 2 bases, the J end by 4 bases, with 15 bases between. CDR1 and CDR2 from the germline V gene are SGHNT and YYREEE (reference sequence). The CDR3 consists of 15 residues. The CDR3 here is CASSFGTTNRETQYF. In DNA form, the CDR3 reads TGTGCCAGCAGCTTCGGGACCACCAACCGAGAGACCCAGTACTTC.

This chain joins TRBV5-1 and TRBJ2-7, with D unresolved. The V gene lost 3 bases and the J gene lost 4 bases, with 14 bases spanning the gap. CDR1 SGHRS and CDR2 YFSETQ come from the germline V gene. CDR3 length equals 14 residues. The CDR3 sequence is CASSSDLHLYEQYF. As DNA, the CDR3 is TGCGCCAGCAGCTCCGACCTTCACCTGTACGAGCAGTACTTC.

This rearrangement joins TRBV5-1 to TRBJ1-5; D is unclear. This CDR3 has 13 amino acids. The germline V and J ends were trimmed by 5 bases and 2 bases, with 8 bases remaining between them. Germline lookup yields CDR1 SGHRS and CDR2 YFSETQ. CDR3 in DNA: TGCGCCAGCAGTACGGACGGCAATCAGCCCCAGCATTTT. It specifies CASSTDGNQPQHF.

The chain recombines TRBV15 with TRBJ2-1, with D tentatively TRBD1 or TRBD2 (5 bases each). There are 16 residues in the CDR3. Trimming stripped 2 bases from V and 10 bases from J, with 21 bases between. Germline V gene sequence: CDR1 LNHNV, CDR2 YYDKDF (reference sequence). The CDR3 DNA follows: TGTGCCACCAGCAGAACCCGGGACCCCCCGCCGGGAGAGCAGTTCTTC. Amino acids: CATSRTRDPPPGEQFF.

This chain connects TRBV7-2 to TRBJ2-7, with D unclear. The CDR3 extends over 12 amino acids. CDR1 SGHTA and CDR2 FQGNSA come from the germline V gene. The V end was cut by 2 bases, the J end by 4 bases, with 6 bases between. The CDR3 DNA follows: TGTGCCAGCAGCTTAAGTTATTACGAGCAGTACTTC. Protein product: CASSLSYYEQYF.

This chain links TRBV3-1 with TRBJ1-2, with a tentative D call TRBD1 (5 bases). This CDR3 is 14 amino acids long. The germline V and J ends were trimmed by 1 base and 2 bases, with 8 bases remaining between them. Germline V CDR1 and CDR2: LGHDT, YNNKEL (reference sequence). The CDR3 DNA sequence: TGTGCCAGCAGCCAAGGCAGGGCCAACTATGGCTACACCTTC. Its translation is CASSQGRANYGYTF.

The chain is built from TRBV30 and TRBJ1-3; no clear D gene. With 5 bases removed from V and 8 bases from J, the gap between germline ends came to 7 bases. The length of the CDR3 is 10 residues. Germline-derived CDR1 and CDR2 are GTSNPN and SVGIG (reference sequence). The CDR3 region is CAWEEYTIYF. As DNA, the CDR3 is TGTGCCTGGGAAGAGTACACCATATATTTT. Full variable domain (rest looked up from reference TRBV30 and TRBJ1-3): SQTIHQWPATLVQPVGSPLSLECTVEGTSNPNLYWYRQAAGRGLQLLFYSVGIGQISSEVPQNLSASRPQDRQFILSSKKLLLSDSGFYLCAWEEYTIYFGEGSWLTVV.

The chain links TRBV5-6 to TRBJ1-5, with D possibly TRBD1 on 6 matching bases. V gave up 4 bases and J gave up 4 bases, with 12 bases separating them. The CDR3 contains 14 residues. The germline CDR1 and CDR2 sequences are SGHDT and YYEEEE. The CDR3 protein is CASSVQGKNQPQHF. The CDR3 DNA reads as TGTGCCAGCAGCGTCCAGGGGAAGAATCAGCCCCAGCATTTT.

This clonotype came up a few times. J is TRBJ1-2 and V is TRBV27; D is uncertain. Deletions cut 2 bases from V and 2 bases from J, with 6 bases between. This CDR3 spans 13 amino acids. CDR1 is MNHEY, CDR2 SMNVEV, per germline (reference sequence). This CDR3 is CASSLRGNYGYTF. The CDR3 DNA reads TGTGCCAGCAGTTTAAGAGGGAACTATGGCTACACCTTC.

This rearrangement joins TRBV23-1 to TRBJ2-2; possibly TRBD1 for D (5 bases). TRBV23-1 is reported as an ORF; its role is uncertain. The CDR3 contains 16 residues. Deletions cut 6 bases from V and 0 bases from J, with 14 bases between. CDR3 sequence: CASSRQGDPNTGELFF. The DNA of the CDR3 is TGCGCCAGCAGCCGCCAAGGGGATCCGAACACCGGGGAGCTGTTTTTT.

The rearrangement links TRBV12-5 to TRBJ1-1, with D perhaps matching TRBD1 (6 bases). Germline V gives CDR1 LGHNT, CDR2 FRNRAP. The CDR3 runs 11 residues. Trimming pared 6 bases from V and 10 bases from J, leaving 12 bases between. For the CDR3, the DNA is TGTGCTAGTGGCCCGGACAGCGGAGCTTTCTTT. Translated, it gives CASGPDSGAFF. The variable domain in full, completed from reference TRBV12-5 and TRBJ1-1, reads DARVTQTPRHKVTEMGQEVTMRCQPILGHNTVFWYRQTMMQGLELLAYFRNRAPLDDSGMPKDRFSAEMPDATLATLKIQPSEPRDSAVYFCASGPDSGAFFGQGTRLTVV.

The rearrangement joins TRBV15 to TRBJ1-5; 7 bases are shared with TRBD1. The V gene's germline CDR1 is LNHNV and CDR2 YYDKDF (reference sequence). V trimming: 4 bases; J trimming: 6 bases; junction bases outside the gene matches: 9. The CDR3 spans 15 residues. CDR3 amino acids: CATSKGDRVIQPQHF. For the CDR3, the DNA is TGTGCCACCAGCAAGGGAGACAGGGTCATTCAGCCCCAGCATTTT.

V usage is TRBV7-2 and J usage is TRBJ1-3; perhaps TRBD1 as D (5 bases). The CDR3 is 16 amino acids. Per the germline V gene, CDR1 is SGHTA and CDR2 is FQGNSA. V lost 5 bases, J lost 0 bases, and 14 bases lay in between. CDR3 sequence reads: CASSPRDWYSGNTIYF. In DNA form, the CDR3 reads TGTGCCAGCAGCCCGCGGGACTGGTACTCTGGAAACACCATATATTTT.

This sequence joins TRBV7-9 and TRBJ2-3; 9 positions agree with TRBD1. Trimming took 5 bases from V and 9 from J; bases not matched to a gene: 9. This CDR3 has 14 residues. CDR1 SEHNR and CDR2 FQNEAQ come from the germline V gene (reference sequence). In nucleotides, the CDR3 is TGTGCCAGCAGCCTAGGGACAGGGATTGGGACGCAGTATTTT. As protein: CASSLGTGIGTQYF.

CDR3: CATSRDRPNAGELFF. CDR3 bases: TGTGCCACCAGCAGGGACAGGCCCAACGCGGGGGAGCTGTTTTTT. The V and J genes are TRBV15 and TRBJ2-2; 7 nucleotides agree with TRBD1. Germline-derived CDR1 and CDR2 are LNHNV and YYDKDF (reference sequence). V was pared by 3 bases and J by 8 bases, with 9 bases of the junction left unmatched. The CDR3 has 15 amino acids.

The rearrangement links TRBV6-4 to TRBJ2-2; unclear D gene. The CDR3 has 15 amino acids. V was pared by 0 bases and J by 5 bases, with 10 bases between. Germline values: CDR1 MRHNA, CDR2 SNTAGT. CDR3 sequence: CASSDSAQNTGELFF. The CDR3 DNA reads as TGTGCCAGCAGTGACTCAGCCCAGAATACCGGGGAGCTGTTTTTT.

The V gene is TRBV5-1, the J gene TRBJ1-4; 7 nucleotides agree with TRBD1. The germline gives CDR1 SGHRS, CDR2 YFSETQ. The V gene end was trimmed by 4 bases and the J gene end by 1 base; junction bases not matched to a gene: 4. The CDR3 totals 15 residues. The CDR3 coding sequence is TGCGCCAGCAGCCCGGACAGGCTAACTAATGAAAAACTGTTTTTT. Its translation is CASSPDRLTNEKLFF.

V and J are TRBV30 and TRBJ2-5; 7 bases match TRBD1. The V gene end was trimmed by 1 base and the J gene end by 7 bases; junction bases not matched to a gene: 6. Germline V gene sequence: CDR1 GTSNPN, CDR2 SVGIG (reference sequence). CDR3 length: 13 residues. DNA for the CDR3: TGTGCCTGGAGTGGGACAGGTGGTATGACCCAGTACTTC. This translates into CAWSGTGGMTQYF.

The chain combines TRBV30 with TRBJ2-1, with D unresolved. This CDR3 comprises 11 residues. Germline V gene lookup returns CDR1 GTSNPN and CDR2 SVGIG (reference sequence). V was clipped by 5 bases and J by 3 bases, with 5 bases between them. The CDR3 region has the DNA TGTGCCTGGGCCGACTACAATGAGCAGTTCTTC. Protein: CAWADYNEQFF.

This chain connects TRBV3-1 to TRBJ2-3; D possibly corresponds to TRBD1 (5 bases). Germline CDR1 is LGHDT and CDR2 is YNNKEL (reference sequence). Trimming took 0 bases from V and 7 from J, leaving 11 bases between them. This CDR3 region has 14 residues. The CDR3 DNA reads TGTGCCAGCAGCCAAGAAGCAGGGTACCATACGCAGTATTTT. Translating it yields CASSQEAGYHTQYF.

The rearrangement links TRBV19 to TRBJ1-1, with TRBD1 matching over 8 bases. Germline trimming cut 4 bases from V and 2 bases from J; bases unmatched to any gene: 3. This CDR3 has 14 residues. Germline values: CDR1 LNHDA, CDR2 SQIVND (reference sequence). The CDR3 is CASSTGQGNTEAFF. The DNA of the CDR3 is TGTGCCAGTAGTACCGGACAGGGAAACACTGAAGCTTTCTTT.

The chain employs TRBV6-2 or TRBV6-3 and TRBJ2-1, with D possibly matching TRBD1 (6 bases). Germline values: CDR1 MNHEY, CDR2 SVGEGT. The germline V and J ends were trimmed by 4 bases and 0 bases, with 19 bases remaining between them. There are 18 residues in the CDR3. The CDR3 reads CASSSGTRLLGSYNEQFF. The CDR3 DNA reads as TGTGCCAGCAGTTCCGGGACAAGACTTTTGGGCTCCTACAATGAGCAGTTCTTC.

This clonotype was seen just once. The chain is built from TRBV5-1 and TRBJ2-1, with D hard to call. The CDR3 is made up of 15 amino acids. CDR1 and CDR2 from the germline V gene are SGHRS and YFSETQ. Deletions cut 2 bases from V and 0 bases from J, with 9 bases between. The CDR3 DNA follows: TGCGCCAGCAGCTTATGGACCATCTCCTACAATGAGCAGTTCTTC. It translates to CASSLWTISYNEQFF.

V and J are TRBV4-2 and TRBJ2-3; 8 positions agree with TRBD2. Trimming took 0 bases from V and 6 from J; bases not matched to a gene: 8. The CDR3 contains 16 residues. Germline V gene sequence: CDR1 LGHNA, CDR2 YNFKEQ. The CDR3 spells CASSQESGGAGDTQYF. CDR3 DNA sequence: TGTGCCAGCAGCCAAGAATCCGGGGGGGCAGGTGATACGCAGTATTTT.

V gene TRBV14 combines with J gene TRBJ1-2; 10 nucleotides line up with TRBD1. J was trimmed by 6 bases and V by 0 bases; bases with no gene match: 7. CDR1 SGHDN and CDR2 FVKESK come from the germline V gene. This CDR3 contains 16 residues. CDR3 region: CASSQDWDRGIHGYTF. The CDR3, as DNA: TGTGCCAGCAGCCAAGACTGGGACAGGGGAATTCATGGCTACACCTTC.

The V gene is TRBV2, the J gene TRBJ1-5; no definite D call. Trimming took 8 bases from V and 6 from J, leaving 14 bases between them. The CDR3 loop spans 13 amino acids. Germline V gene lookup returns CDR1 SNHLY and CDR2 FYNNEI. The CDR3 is CASLLGLGQPQHF. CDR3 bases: TGTGCCAGCCTCTTGGGGTTGGGTCAGCCCCAGCATTTT.

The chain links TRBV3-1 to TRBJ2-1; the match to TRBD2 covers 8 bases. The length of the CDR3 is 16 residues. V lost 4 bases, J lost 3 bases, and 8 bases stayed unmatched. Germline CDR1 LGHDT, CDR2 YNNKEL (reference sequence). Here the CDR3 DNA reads TGTGCCAGCAGCCTCGGGGTAGCGGGGATCTACAATGAGCAGTTCTTC. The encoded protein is CASSLGVAGIYNEQFF.

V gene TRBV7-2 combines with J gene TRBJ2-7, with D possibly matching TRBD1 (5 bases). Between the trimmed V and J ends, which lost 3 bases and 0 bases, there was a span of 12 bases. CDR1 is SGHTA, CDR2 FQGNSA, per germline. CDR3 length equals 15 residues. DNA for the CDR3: TGTGCCAGCAGCTTCCGACAGTACCGCTCCTACGAGCAGTACTTC. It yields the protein CASSFRQYRSYEQYF.

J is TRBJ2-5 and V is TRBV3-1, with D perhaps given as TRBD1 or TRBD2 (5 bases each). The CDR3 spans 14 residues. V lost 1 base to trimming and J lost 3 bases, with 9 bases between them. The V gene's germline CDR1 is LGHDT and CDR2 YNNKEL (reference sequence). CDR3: CASSQVMGEETQYF. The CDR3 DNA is TGTGCCAGCAGCCAAGTTATGGGGGAAGAGACCCAGTACTTC.